A single sample is the source of the 14 T cell receptor beta chains below, sequenced in a study of T-cell memory formation after mild COVID-19 (dated by TCRdb to the early 2020s). Library generation was performed with 5' RACE. The sample was run on an Illumina NovaSeq 6000. TCRdb reprocessing: public reads trimmed at Q25 with fastp, clones called with MiXCR, in-frame beta chains kept. Entries that share a CDR3 protein sequence are merged under the most common genes and DNA. This sample holds approximately 45,000 distinct CDR3 sequences; around 6.3% were observed only once. Clones ranked in the top ten supply about 0.84% of the sample. Input material: PBMCs or a T cell subset sorted from them (not recorded which). The receptors derive from an adult who had mild COVID-19 (a few samples of this study predate the infection). The sample titles of this study are shuffled in the database, so cell type and time point are left out.

CDR3 sequence: CASSPRGGTDTQYF. In DNA form, the CDR3 reads TGTGCCAGCAGCCCGAGGGGGGGCACAGATACGCAGTATTTT. This chain uses TRBV7-9 with TRBJ2-3; either TRBD1 or TRBD2 may supply D (6 bases each). The CDR3 spans 14 residues. The V end was cut by 5 bases, the J end by 1 base, with 10 bases between. Germline values: CDR1 SEHNR, CDR2 FQNEAQ (reference sequence).

This rearrangement joins TRBV20-1 to TRBJ2-5, with TRBD2 matching over 9 bases. J lost 5 bases, V lost 3 bases, and 10 bases had no gene match. Per germline, CDR1 DFQATT and CDR2 SNEGSKA (reference sequence). The CDR3 is 15 amino acids. The chain's CDR3 is CSASGGTSIRETQYF. CDR3 DNA sequence: TGCAGTGCTAGTGGGGGGACTAGCATCCGGGAGACCCAGTACTTC.

This clonotype was seen a handful of times. V gene TRBV3-1 combines with J gene TRBJ1-6; TRBD1 is a possible D gene (6 bases). V dropped 4 bases and J dropped 14 bases, with 12 bases sitting between them. Germline V gene sequence: CDR1 LGHDT, CDR2 YNNKEL (reference sequence). The CDR3 runs 12 residues. The CDR3, as DNA: TGTGCCAGCAGCCCGAGGGGGGGGGCCCTCCACTTT. Its translation is CASSPRGGALHF.

This clonotype has a count of ten or more. This rearrangement joins TRBV10-3 to TRBJ2-7; D is unresolved. V lost 3 bases to trimming and J lost 5 bases, with 8 bases between them. This CDR3 is 12 amino acids long. Germline CDR1 ENHRY, CDR2 SYGVKD. Written as DNA, the CDR3 is TGTGCCATCAGTGACATGGGGAACGAGCAGTACTTC. Translating gives CAISDMGNEQYF.

In its sample, this clonotype was seen many times. V and J are TRBV7-9 and TRBJ2-4; a weak D match, TRBD1 (5 bases). The CDR3 runs 13 residues. V was clipped by 5 bases and J by 6 bases, with 11 bases between them. Germline V gene sequence: CDR1 SEHNR, CDR2 FQNEAQ (reference sequence). The CDR3 DNA is TGTGCCAGCAGCCTCGGACACTTAAACATTCAGTACTTC. It codes for CASSLGHLNIQYF.

This clonotype appeared many times. The genes are TRBV20-1 and TRBJ2-3; possibly TRBD1 for D (6 bases). The CDR3 is 15 amino acids. V was shortened by 2 bases and J by 0 bases, with 12 bases between the two germline ends. Germline V gene sequence: CDR1 DFQATT, CDR2 SNEGSKA (reference sequence). CDR3 loop: CSARSGARSTDTQYF. CDR3 in DNA: TGCAGTGCTAGATCAGGGGCCCGTAGCACAGATACGCAGTATTTT.

This clonotype was seen repeatedly, ten times or more. The rearrangement uses TRBV7-6 and TRBJ2-2, with D unclear. Germline values: CDR1 SGHVS, CDR2 FNYEAQ. V was shortened by 5 bases and J by 6 bases, with 13 bases between the two germline ends. This CDR3 comprises 14 residues. The CDR3 here is CASSPRTVPGELFF. In nucleotides, the CDR3 is TGTGCCAGCAGCCCAAGAACAGTTCCCGGGGAGCTGTTTTTT.

This clonotype was detected ten times or more. V and J are TRBV15 and TRBJ2-1; TRBD2 is a possible D gene (5 bases). V was cut by 2 bases and J by 6 bases, with 17 bases left in between. The CDR3 is made up of 16 amino acids. Germline V lookup: CDR1 LNHNV, CDR2 YYDKDF (reference sequence). The CDR3: CATSRYTGKTANEQFF. The CDR3 coding sequence is TGTGCCACCAGCAGATACACCGGGAAAACGGCCAATGAGCAGTTCTTC.

Of note for this clonotype: The germline gene is not matched at one end of the junction; a read error may be the cause. V is TRBV24-1 and J is TRBJ2-1, with a weak D call TRBD1 (6 bases). This CDR3 has 16 residues. Germline V gene lookup returns CDR1 KGHDR and CDR2 SFDVKD. For the CDR3, the DNA is TGTGCCACCAGTGACTCGTCGCAGGGGTGGTACAATGAGCATTTCTTC. Its protein is CATSDSSQGWYNEHFF.

The rearrangement uses TRBV7-8 and TRBJ2-7; D may be TRBD1 or TRBD2 (5 bases each). Trimming stripped 2 bases from V and 4 bases from J, with 12 bases between. This CDR3 contains 14 residues. Germline CDR1 and CDR2: SGHVS and FQNEAQ. CDR3 region: CASSLLGVRYEQYF. The CDR3 DNA sequence: TGTGCCAGCAGCTTACTGGGGGTACGTTACGAGCAGTACTTC.

This clonotype was recorded many times. The gene calls are TRBV5-1 and TRBJ2-3, with 7 bases aligning to TRBD1. Germline CDR1 and CDR2: SGHRS and YFSETQ. This CDR3 spans 16 amino acids. V was pared by 4 bases and J by 0 bases, with 8 bases of the junction left unmatched. This CDR3 reads CASSPGTDGSTDTQYF. CDR3 DNA sequence: TGCGCCAGCAGCCCCGGGACAGATGGTAGCACAGATACGCAGTATTTT. The whole variable domain, filled in from reference TRBV5-1 and TRBJ2-3, reads KAGVTQTPRYLIKTRGQQVTLSCSPISGHRSVSWYQQTPGQGLQFLFEYFSETQRNKGNFPGRFSGRQFSNSRSEMNVSTLELGDSALYLCASSPGTDGSTDTQYFGPGTRLTVL.

This clonotype was picked up many times. DNA for the CDR3: TGTGCCAGCAGCTTAATTTTCCCGGGGGCCGGGTATGAGCAGTTCTTC. Amino acid sequence: CASSLIFPGAGYEQFF. This rearrangement joins TRBV7-2 to TRBJ2-1; the D gene could be TRBD1 or TRBD2 (6 bases each). Between the trimmed V and J ends, which lost 2 bases and 8 bases, there was a span of 19 bases. CDR3 length: 16 amino acids. Per the germline V gene, CDR1 is SGHTA and CDR2 is FQGNSA.

There are a few counts of this clonotype. The genes are TRBV20-1 and TRBJ2-1; D uncertain. Trimming removed 5 bases from V and 1 base from J, with 12 bases in between. The CDR3 is made up of 14 amino acids. CDR1 is DFQATT, CDR2 SNEGSKA, per germline (reference sequence). This chain's CDR3 is CSAGSDKSYNEQFF. Here the CDR3 DNA reads TGCAGTGCTGGTAGTGATAAATCCTACAATGAGCAGTTCTTC.

This clonotype was observed many times. The chain is built from TRBV3-1 and TRBJ1-1; D is ambiguous. The CDR3 contains 12 residues. Germline CDR1 is LGHDT and CDR2 is YNNKEL (reference sequence). The ends were cut back, 7 bases at V and 5 bases at J, with 11 bases in the middle. The CDR3 bases are TGTGCCAGCAATTTCGGCGGGACTGAAGCTTTCTTT. Translated, it gives CASNFGGTEAFF.